This T cell receptor beta chain appears in the sequencing data of a study of blood T cell repertoires in COVID-19 (dated by TCRdb to the early 2020s). For the wider study: Samples covering the acute and convalescent phases of COVID-19 were provided by collaborators in the United States, Italy and Spain. The prospective study material was composed of cDNA or gDNA derived from T cells, B-cell-depleted T cells, or PBMCs. The dataset comprised deeply sampled blood TCRbeta repertoires from subjects exposed to, actively infected with, or recovered from COVID-19. A freely available public database, intended as a resource for researchers studying the immune response to SARS-CoV-2, is where the repertoires were released. Samples came from the ongoing ImmuneRACE study (first 160 participants) plus 1,254 subjects from 6 global collaborators. A de-identified subject ID, COVID-19 status, age in years and sex were almost always included in the sample metadata. Where available, HLA class I and class II types were taken from metadata supplied by the sample provider and were not determined by assay-based typing.

Regarding this clone: Its antigen is currently not known. Base qualities are not recorded, but no much larger clone differs from it by a single base.

In the germline V gene, CDR1 corresponds to SGDLS and CDR2 to YYNGEE. V and J lose 0 bases and 6 bases, and a span of 10 bases separates them. Reading from cysteine to phenylalanine, the CDR3 counts 13 amino acids. The DNA shown is the 39-base CDR3, in frame from base 1. Overall study results and their limits: How much clinical and demographic metadata was included differed by source and by participant, and the metadata was provided uncurated.

In the prospective study, participants were roughly 18 to 89 years old, resided in about two dozen geographic areas of the United States, and were enrolled through a virtual design. In the prospective study, cohorts were assigned on the basis of participant-reported clinical history obtained from a screening survey and a study questionnaire. For ImmuneRACE Cohort 3, a participant was defined as recovered based on two consecutive negative NP/OP PCR tests, clearance by a healthcare professional, or resolution of symptoms. Each participant in the prospective study had whole blood, serum and a nasopharyngeal or oropharyngeal swab collected by mobile phlebotomists. Additional blood draws and questionnaires over an approximately two-month period could optionally be provided by prospective study participants. Before DNA extraction, blood samples from the prospective study were shipped at room temperature or frozen.

TCRbeta CDR3 regions were amplified from genomic DNA by means of the immunoSEQ Assay, a bias-controlled multiplex PCR. The paper's data handling went like this. Nucleated cell counts per sample were estimated from amplification of reference gene primers within the assay. To quantify the absolute abundance of each unique TCRbeta CDR3 rearrangement, sequence reads were collapsed and filtered. For each sample, productive Simpson clonality was calculated as the square root of Simpson's diversity index across productive rearrangements. Held by TCRdb, this immuneACCESS table contains in-frame sequences only and omits some clones. Under half of the omission traces to an unresolved V gene where checked; the cause of the rest is unknown. That table gives V, J and clone size, and the DNA gave D and trimming. Here the sample has 250,000 to 350,000 clones; roughly 88% occur a single time. The top ten clones comprise 4.3% of the sample.

The rearrangement joined TRBV9 to TRBJ2-7; the D segment cannot be called with confidence. Source material: PBMCs or T cells enriched from blood (not recorded which). The TCR originated in a woman aged 30 to 39 who had recovered from COVID-19. The encoded CDR3 is CASSVGNRREQYF. In nucleotides, the sequence is TGTGCCAGCAGCGTAGGCAACAGACGCGAGCAGTACTTC.